This T cell receptor (delta chain) was found in a study of gamma-delta chains in newborns, infants, children. Study-wide background: Microbial exposure reportedly drives polyclonal innate γδ T cell expansion after birth.

Remarks on this clone: This sequence may be a read error, since a much larger clone differs from it by one base.

Per germline, CDR1 GEAIGNYY and CDR2 EKD. This CDR3 has 21 residues. TCRdb re-called clones from the reads via CATT. The sample records more than 5,000 delta-chain clones, roughly 18% being singletons. The sample consisted of blood. The rearrangement joins TRDV2 to TRDJ3; 9 bases line up with TRDD3. No J segment appears in TCRdb, so it was assigned here by matching the sequence to germline. The source is a child who was a newborn, infant or young child, either healthy, febrile or measles-vaccinated (not recorded which). The CDR3 loop reads CACDTFPLGDPSSWDARQMFF. CDR3 bases: TGTGCCTGTGATACCTTTCCTCTGGGGGATCCGAGCTCCTGGGACGCCCGACAGATGTTTTTC.